Below are 27 T cell receptor beta chains sequenced from a single sample in a study of blood T cell repertoires in COVID-19. Clones were read by immunoSEQ multiplex PCR, and TCRdb kept only the in-frame ones, dropping some. The table lists about 260,000 clones, around 86% of them singletons, with approximately 1.5% in the top ten. Sequences were obtained from peripheral blood. The receptor source for this set is a woman aged 40 to 50 who had recovered from COVID-19.

Only one count was recorded for this clone. V gene TRBV7-9 combines with J gene TRBJ2-7; tentatively, D is TRBD1 (5 bases). The germline V gene encodes CDR1 SEHNR and CDR2 FQNEAQ (reference sequence). The CDR3 is 15 residues long. Deletions cut 3 bases from V and 1 base from J, with 13 bases between. The CDR3 sequence: CASSLGLKQSYEQYF. As DNA, the CDR3 is TGTGCCAGCAGCTTGGGGCTGAAGCAATCCTACGAGCAGTACTTC.

This clone was recorded only once. The chain couples TRBV6-5 to TRBJ2-5; 9 positions match TRBD1. The length of the CDR3 is 15 residues. From germline, CDR1 is MNHEY and CDR2 SVGAGI. J was trimmed by 3 bases and V by 4 bases; bases with no gene match: 6. CDR3 nucleotide sequence: TGTGCCAGCAGTTTTTTGGGACAGGGAGAAGAGACCCAGTACTTC. Protein: CASSFLGQGEETQYF.

The V gene is TRBV3-1 (or the pseudogene TRBV3-2), the J gene TRBJ1-6, with a possible D match to TRBD1 (5 bases). V gave up 4 bases and J gave up 9 bases, with 19 bases separating them. Germline V lookup: CDR1 LGHDT, CDR2 YNNKEL (reference sequence). The CDR3 covers 16 residues. In DNA, the CDR3 is TGTGCCAGCAGCCGTACTGGGGAGGGACCTAGTTCACCCCTCCACTTT. Its translation is CASSRTGEGPSSPLHF.

The chain links TRBV7-9 to TRBJ1-2, with 7 nucleotides matching TRBD1. Losses at the gene ends were 5 bases for V and 3 bases for J; bases not matched to a gene: 9. Germline values: CDR1 SEHNR, CDR2 FQNEAQ (reference sequence). This CDR3 is 15 amino acids long. CDR3 in amino acids: CASSQGVGRDYGYTF. CDR3 in DNA: TGTGCCAGCAGCCAGGGGGTGGGCAGGGACTATGGCTACACCTTC.

The genes are TRBV9 and TRBJ1-2, with TRBD1 identical over 8 bases. The CDR3 sequence is 16 residues long. Germline V gene data show CDR1 as SGDLS and CDR2 as YYNGEE. Losses at the gene ends were 3 bases for V and 1 base for J; bases not matched to a gene: 8. CDR3 loop: CASSGTGTGFNYGYTF. The CDR3 DNA follows: TGTGCCAGCAGCGGAACCGGGACAGGCTTTAACTATGGCTACACCTTC.

The chain uses TRBV5-1 and TRBJ1-2; unclear D gene. Trimming left V 4 bases short and J 3 bases short, with 10 bases between. Germline V lookup: CDR1 SGHRS, CDR2 YFSETQ. The CDR3 extends over 13 amino acids. CDR3 sequence (DNA): TGCGCCAGCAGCCCTACAGCGGACTATGGCTACACCTTC. Translation gives CASSPTADYGYTF.

V gene TRBV11-2 combines with J gene TRBJ1-4; 7 bases map to TRBD1. V was clipped by 1 base and J by 3 bases; unmatched bases: 5. The CDR3 contains 16 residues. From germline, CDR1 is SGHAT and CDR2 FQNNGV. As DNA, the CDR3 is TGTGCCAGCAGCTTAGCTACCAGGGGGTCTAATGAAAAACTGTTTTTT. It translates to CASSLATRGSNEKLFF. The full variable domain, with the rest looked up from reference TRBV11-2 and TRBJ1-4, is EAGVAQSPRYKIIEKRQSVAFWCNPISGHATLYWYQQILGQGPKLLIQFQNNGVVDDSQLPKDRFSAERLKGVDSTLKIQPAKLEDSAVYLCASSLATRGSNEKLFFGSGTQLSVL.

V gene TRBV20-1 combines with J gene TRBJ2-4, with 13 bases identical to TRBD2. The CDR3 contains 17 residues. The trim removed 3 bases at V and 0 bases at J, leaving 5 bases unmatched. Germline-derived CDR1 and CDR2 are DFQATT and SNEGSKA (reference sequence). The CDR3 here is CSASTSGGARAKNIQYF. The CDR3, as DNA: TGCAGTGCTAGTACTAGCGGGGGGGCCCGAGCCAAAAACATTCAGTACTTC.

The rearrangement joins TRBV7-8 to TRBJ2-1; 12 bases line up with TRBD2. Looked up from germline, CDR1 is SGHVS and CDR2 is FQNEAQ. The CDR3 contains 15 residues. The V segment lost 5 bases and the J segment 6 bases; nucleotides outside the gene matches: 5. CDR3: CASSPASGGANEQFF. CDR3 sequence (DNA): TGTGCCAGCAGCCCAGCTAGCGGGGGGGCCAATGAGCAGTTCTTC.

This chain joins TRBV4-1 and TRBJ2-5; the match to TRBD1 covers 7 bases. V was pared by 3 bases and J by 3 bases, with 7 bases of the junction left unmatched. The germline CDR1 and CDR2 sequences are MGHRA and YSYEKL. CDR3 size: 15 residues. CDR3 nucleotide sequence: TGCGCCAGCAGCCAGACGCCAGGGGGTGAAGAGACCCAGTACTTC. Amino acid sequence: CASSQTPGGEETQYF.

This chain uses TRBV27 with TRBJ1-6; D might be TRBD1 (5 bases). This CDR3 has 13 amino acids. The germline gives CDR1 MNHEY, CDR2 SMNVEV (reference sequence). Trimming removed 2 bases at V and 12 bases at J, with 11 bases between. The CDR3 is CASSLRDSGPLHF. The CDR3, as DNA: TGTGCCAGCAGTTTACGGGACTCGGGACCCCTCCACTTT.

The gene calls are TRBV7-8 and TRBJ1-5; D is undetermined. Trimming took 4 bases from V and 9 from J, leaving 13 bases between them. Looked up from germline, CDR1 is SGHVS and CDR2 is FQNEAQ. CDR3 size: 13 residues. As DNA, the CDR3 is TGTGCCAGCAGCTCAGCCCCGGTCTGGCCCCAGCATTTT. This encodes CASSSAPVWPQHF.

This chain links TRBV19 with TRBJ1-1; 7 bases map to TRBD1. This CDR3 is built from 15 residues. The trim removed 5 bases at V and 6 bases at J, leaving 12 bases unmatched. CDR1 LNHDA and CDR2 SQIVND come from the germline V gene (reference sequence). The CDR3 sequence: CASSPQGQEASEAFF. In nucleotides, the CDR3 is TGTGCCAGTAGTCCCCAAGGACAGGAGGCGTCTGAAGCTTTCTTT. The full variable domain, with the rest looked up from reference TRBV19 and TRBJ1-1, is DGGITQSPKYLFRKEGQNVTLSCEQNLNHDAMYWYRQDPGQGLRLIYYSQIVNDFQKGDIAEGYSVSREKKESFPLTVTSAQKNPTAFYLCASSPQGQEASEAFFGQGTRLTVV.

The gene calls are TRBV19 and TRBJ1-2; 11 bases fit TRBD1. Germline-derived CDR1 and CDR2 are LNHDA and SQIVND (reference sequence). Unmatched junction bases numbered 11, after V lost 3 bases and J lost 5 bases. This CDR3 contains 17 residues. Here the CDR3 DNA reads TGTGCCAGTAGTATGGGGACAGGGGGGAGAATGCGTTATGGCTACACCTTC. This encodes CASSMGTGGRMRYGYTF.

The chain uses TRBV6-2 or TRBV6-3 and TRBJ1-1; no firm D call. The CDR3 has 14 residues. V lost 5 bases and J lost 0, with 10 bases in between. Per the germline V gene, CDR1 is MNHEY and CDR2 is SVGEGT. For the CDR3, the DNA is TGTGCCAGCAGTCCCGTCCTAGTGAACACTGAAGCTTTCTTT. Translating gives CASSPVLVNTEAFF.

This sequence joins TRBV5-1 and TRBJ1-4; D remains ambiguous. CDR3 length: 16 residues. Trimming pared 4 bases from V and 7 bases from J, leaving 20 bases between. Germline CDR1 reads SGHRS; CDR2 reads YFSETQ. CDR3 sequence: CASSVLGNGLGEKLFF. DNA for the CDR3: TGCGCCAGCAGCGTGTTGGGTAATGGACTGGGTGAAAAACTGTTTTTT.

CDR3 loop: CASSIGVRDGYTF. The CDR3 coding sequence is TGTGCCAGTAGTATAGGAGTAAGAGATGGCTACACCTTC. The J gene is TRBJ1-2, the V gene TRBV19; D remains ambiguous. Per germline, CDR1 LNHDA and CDR2 SQIVND (reference sequence). This CDR3 comprises 13 residues. V was clipped by 1 base and J by 6 bases, with 9 bases between them.

The rearrangement uses TRBV2 and TRBJ2-3; TRBD2 agrees at 11 bases. With V trimmed by 5 bases and J by 5 bases, 9 bases remained unmatched. This CDR3 comprises 16 residues. CDR1 and CDR2 from the germline V gene are SNHLY and FYNNEI. CDR3 sequence: CASSQIAGGPVDTQYF. The CDR3 DNA follows: TGTGCCAGCAGTCAAATAGCGGGGGGGCCCGTAGATACGCAGTATTTT.

The V call is TRBV11-2, the J call TRBJ1-2; D not certain. This CDR3 has 12 amino acids. Germline V gene sequence: CDR1 SGHAT, CDR2 FQNNGV. The germline V and J ends were trimmed by 4 bases and 7 bases, with 10 bases remaining between them. Here the CDR3 DNA reads TGTGCCAGCAGCTCTGAGGAGAGTGGCTACACCTTC. It codes for CASSSEESGYTF.

This chain connects TRBV2 to TRBJ1-2; the D gene is possibly TRBD1 (6 bases). Trimming cost V 4 bases and J 7 bases, with 19 bases left between them. Germline assignment: CDR1 SNHLY and CDR2 FYNNEI. The CDR3 sequence is 15 residues long. The CDR3 loop is CASSAGQNGRSGYTF. The DNA of the CDR3 is TGTGCCAGCAGTGCCGGACAGAACGGCCGTAGTGGCTACACCTTC.

CDR3 nucleotide sequence: TGTGCCATCAGTGAGACCCACGGGGCTGGAAACACCATATATTTT. This gives the protein CAISETHGAGNTIYF. This chain uses TRBV10-3 with TRBJ1-3; D gene uncertain. In germline, CDR1 is ENHRY, CDR2 SYGVKD. The CDR3 extends over 15 amino acids. The V and J ends lost 2 bases and 2 bases respectively, with 10 bases between them.

The chain employs TRBV2 and TRBJ2-7; a weak D match, TRBD2 (5 bases). CDR1 and CDR2 (germline): SNHLY, FYNNEI. Trimming stripped 0 bases from V and 2 bases from J, with 11 bases between. The length of the CDR3 is 15 residues. CDR3 nucleotides: TGTGCCAGCAGTGAAGCGAGGCAGCGGACCTACGAGCAGTACTTC. It codes for CASSEARQRTYEQYF.

J is TRBJ1-2 and V is TRBV19, with 8 bases fitting TRBD1. V shed 7 bases and J 4 bases; nucleotides not matched to a gene: 8. This CDR3 has 14 amino acids. Germline-derived CDR1 and CDR2 are LNHDA and SQIVND (reference sequence). The chain's CDR3 is CASTHRTGTYGYTF. The CDR3 coding sequence is TGTGCCAGTACCCATCGGACAGGGACCTATGGCTACACCTTC.

V and J are TRBV4-3 and TRBJ2-5; 8 bases agree with TRBD2. This CDR3 is built from 16 residues. CDR1 LGHNA and CDR2 YSLEER come from the germline V gene. The ends lost 2 bases at V and 5 bases at J; junction bases unmatched: 10. The CDR3 DNA follows: TGCGCCAGCAGCCAACTTAGCGGGACCACGGGGGAGACCCAGTACTTC. It codes for CASSQLSGTTGETQYF.

The J gene is TRBJ2-1, the V gene TRBV6-4, with D perhaps matching TRBD2 (6 bases). This CDR3 is 16 amino acids long. CDR1 is MRHNA and CDR2 is SNTAGT in the germline V gene. Trimming removed 6 bases at V and 0 bases at J, with 15 bases between. As DNA, the CDR3 is TGTGCCAGCAGCCGGGACTCCCGCTCCTCCTACAATGAGCAGTTCTTC. Amino acids: CASSRDSRSSYNEQFF.

The V call is TRBV10-1, the J call TRBJ2-1; 9 positions agree with TRBD1. This CDR3 has 15 amino acids. The V gene's germline CDR1 is WNHNN and CDR2 SYGVQD (reference sequence). V lost 6 bases to trimming and J lost 4 bases; unmatched junction nucleotides: 7. CDR3 sequence: CASSQPGQGYNEQFF. The CDR3 DNA sequence: TGCGCCAGCAGCCAACCGGGACAGGGTTACAATGAGCAGTTCTTC.

V usage is TRBV10-1 and J usage is TRBJ2-2; 7 nucleotides align to TRBD2. This CDR3 is 15 amino acids long. J lost 4 bases, V lost 5 bases, and 7 bases had no gene match. Germline loops: CDR1 WNHNN, CDR2 SYGVQD (reference sequence). CDR3 in DNA: TGCGCCAGCAGTCCTGGACTAGGTGGCACCGGGGAGCTGTTTTTT. Residues: CASSPGLGGTGELFF.